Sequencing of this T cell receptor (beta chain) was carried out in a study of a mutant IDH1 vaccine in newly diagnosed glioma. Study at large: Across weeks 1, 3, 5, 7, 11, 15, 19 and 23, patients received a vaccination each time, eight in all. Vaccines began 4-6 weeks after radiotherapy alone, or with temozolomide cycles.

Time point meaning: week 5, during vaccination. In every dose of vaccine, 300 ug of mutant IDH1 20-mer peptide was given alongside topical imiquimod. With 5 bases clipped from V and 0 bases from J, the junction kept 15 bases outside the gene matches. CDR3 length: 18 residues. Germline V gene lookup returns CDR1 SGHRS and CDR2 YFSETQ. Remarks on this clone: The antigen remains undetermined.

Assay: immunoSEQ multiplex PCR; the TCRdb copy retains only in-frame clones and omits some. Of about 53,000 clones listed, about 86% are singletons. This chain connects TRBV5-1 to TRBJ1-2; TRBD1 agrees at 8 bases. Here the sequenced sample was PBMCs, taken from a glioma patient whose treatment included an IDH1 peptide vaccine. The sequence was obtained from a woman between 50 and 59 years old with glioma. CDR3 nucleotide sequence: TGCGCCAGCAGTCCGGGACAGGAAGCTCCATTAGCTAACTATGGCTACACCTTC. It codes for CASSPGQEAPLANYGYTF.